These 23 T cell receptor beta chains share one sample of origin, sequenced in a study of OX40 agonist ivuxolimab in advanced cancers. This table comes from immunoSEQ multiplex PCR, and its TCRdb copy is limited to in-frame clones, with some not included. This sample has nearly 60,000 clones, with around four fifths found just once. The sequencing here drew on CD4+ or CD8+ T cells sorted from blood, taken in a trial of the OX40 agonist ivuxolimab. The source of these receptors is an adult with an advanced solid tumor such as melanoma, head and neck, liver or kidney cancer.

The V gene is TRBV6-5, the J gene TRBJ1-5; D is undetermined. Germline V gene data show CDR1 as MNHEY and CDR2 as SVGAGI. Trimming removed 2 bases from V and 4 bases from J, with 9 bases in between. The CDR3 length is 14 residues. The DNA for the CDR3 is TGTGCCAGCAGTTACAGTGAAGAGAATCAGCCCCAGCATTTT. Protein sequence: CASSYSEENQPQHF.

The chain links TRBV6-6 to TRBJ2-5; the D is unclear. CDR3 length equals 12 residues. Trimming took 6 bases from V and 5 from J, leaving 10 bases between them. Germline CDR1 is MNHNY and CDR2 is SVGAGI (reference sequence). CDR3 sequence: CASSPVGETQYF. In nucleotides, the CDR3 is TGTGCCAGCAGCCCCGTGGGGGAGACCCAGTACTTC.

The rearrangement links TRBV28 to TRBJ2-5; maybe TRBD1 (5 bases). Deletions cut 3 bases from V and 5 bases from J, with 13 bases between. Looked up from germline, CDR1 is MDHEN and CDR2 is SYDVKM. The CDR3 consists of 14 residues. This CDR3 reads CASSFSLGAETQYF. The CDR3 coding sequence is TGTGCCAGCAGTTTTTCCCTTGGGGCGGAGACCCAGTACTTC.

In DNA, the CDR3 is TGCGCCAGCAGCTTGGAAATGGCCATAGGAGGCTACACCTTC. It is translated as CASSLEMAIGGYTF. The V call is TRBV5-1, the J call TRBJ1-2; D uncertain. Trimming took off 0 bases at V and 8 bases at J, with 14 bases between the two ends. CDR1 is SGHRS, CDR2 YFSETQ, per germline. The CDR3 is 14 residues long. The full variable domain, rest sourced from reference TRBV5-1 and TRBJ1-2, is KAGVTQTPRYLIKTRGQQVTLSCSPISGHRSVSWYQQTPGQGLQFLFEYFSETQRNKGNFPGRFSGRQFSNSRSEMNVSTLELGDSALYLCASSLEMAIGGYTFGSGTRLTVV.

The rearrangement links TRBV14 to TRBJ2-2; maybe TRBD1 (5 bases). In germline, CDR1 is SGHDN, CDR2 FVKESK. V was clipped by 1 base and J by 6 bases, with 9 bases between them. The CDR3 length is 14 residues. The CDR3 region has the DNA TGTGCCAGCAGCCAAGTAAGGGGTTCCGGGGAGCTGTTTTTT. Translation gives CASSQVRGSGELFF.

The chain uses TRBV7-2 and TRBJ2-3; 8 bases fit TRBD2. Germline lookup yields CDR1 SGHTA and CDR2 FQGNSA. The CDR3 runs to 16 residues. V shed 3 bases and J 2 bases; nucleotides not matched to a gene: 7. DNA of the CDR3: TGTGCCAGCAGCTTCGGATGGCGGGGGGACACAGATACGCAGTATTTT. As protein: CASSFGWRGDTDTQYF.

This chain uses TRBV9 with TRBJ2-1, with 9 bases fitting TRBD2. CDR3 size: 15 residues. After removal of 4 bases from V and 5 bases from J, the junction contained 7 bases not matched to a gene. The germline V gene has CDR1 SGDLS and CDR2 YYNGEE. The CDR3 nucleotides are TGTGCCAGCAGCCCTCTAGCGGGGCGTAACAATGAGCAGTTCTTC. Its protein product is CASSPLAGRNNEQFF.

V is TRBV28 and J is TRBJ1-5; 7 nucleotides agree with TRBD1. CDR3 size: 15 residues. J gave up 3 bases and V 5 bases, and 7 bases lay outside the gene matches. Per germline, CDR1 MDHEN and CDR2 SYDVKM. The CDR3 loop is CASSPRDRDNQPQHF. CDR3 in DNA: TGTGCCAGCAGTCCCCGGGACAGAGACAATCAGCCCCAGCATTTT.

The rearrangement joins TRBV18 to TRBJ1-5, with 9 bases identical to TRBD1. The CDR3 is made up of 19 amino acids. With 3 bases clipped from V and 1 base from J, the junction kept 13 bases outside the gene matches. In germline, CDR1 is KGHSH, CDR2 LQKENI. In DNA form, the CDR3 reads TGTGCCAGCTCACCCCGAGCCGGGACAGGGTCGAAAAGCAATCAGCCCCAGCATTTT. Protein sequence: CASSPRAGTGSKSNQPQHF. The full variable domain, in which reference TRBV18 and TRBJ1-5 provide the parts outside the CDR3, is NAGVMQNPRHLVRRRGQEARLRCSPMKGHSHVYWYRQLPEEGLKFMVYLQKENIIDESGMPKERFSAEFPKEGPSILRIQQVVRGDSAAYFCASSPRAGTGSKSNQPQHFGDGTRLSIL.

The chain joins TRBV7-6 to TRBJ2-7; 7 nucleotides align to TRBD1. The CDR3 loop spans 15 amino acids. Germline CDR1 and CDR2: SGHVS and FNYEAQ. The V segment lost 5 bases and the J segment 3 bases; nucleotides outside the gene matches: 10. The DNA for the CDR3 is TGTGCCAGCAGCGCCGGACAGGCTTACTACTACGAGCAGTACTTC. It yields the protein CASSAGQAYYYEQYF. Based on the CDR3 plus reference TRBV7-6 and TRBJ2-7, the full variable domain is GAGVSQSPRYKVTKRGQDVALRCDPISGHVSLYWYRQALGQGPEFLTYFNYEAQQDKSGLPNDRFSAERPEGSISTLTIQRTEQRDSAMYRCASSAGQAYYYEQYFGPGTRLTVT.

The gene calls are TRBV18 and TRBJ1-5, with 7 bases matching TRBD1. There are 15 residues in the CDR3. Germline trimming cut 5 bases from V and 7 bases from J; bases unmatched to any gene: 11. The germline V gene has CDR1 KGHSH and CDR2 LQKENI. CDR3 sequence (DNA): TGTGCCAGCTCATCACAGGGGTCGGTAATACAGCCCCAGCATTTT. Encoded protein: CASSSQGSVIQPQHF.

This clone came up a few times. The V call is TRBV11-3, the J call TRBJ2-3; D perhaps matches TRBD2 (6 bases). Germline CDR1 reads SGHNT; CDR2 reads YENEEA. This CDR3 is built from 15 residues. With 5 bases removed from V and 2 bases from J, the gap between germline ends came to 14 bases. The CDR3 DNA sequence: TGTGCCAGCAGCCCGGGACTCCTAAACACAGATACGCAGTATTTT. It codes for CASSPGLLNTDTQYF.

This clone is labeled medium-sized. The CDR3 sequence is CASSPTGEISPLHF. In DNA form, the CDR3 reads TGCGCCAGCAGCCCGACAGGGGAGATCTCACCCCTCCACTTT. The chain combines TRBV4-1 with TRBJ1-6, with TRBD1 matching over 8 bases. CDR3 length: 14 amino acids. With V trimmed by 4 bases and J by 10 bases, 6 bases remained unmatched. The germline gives CDR1 MGHRA, CDR2 YSYEKL.

CDR3 amino acids: CASSPITGNGELFF. CDR3 sequence (DNA): TGTGCCAGCAGCCCCATTACAGGGAATGGGGAGCTGTTTTTT. V and J are TRBV5-6 and TRBJ2-2; TRBD1 might be the D (6 bases). This CDR3 contains 14 residues. The germline V and J ends were trimmed by 4 bases and 8 bases, with 15 bases remaining between them. Germline values: CDR1 SGHDT, CDR2 YYEEEE.

This chain connects TRBV27 to TRBJ2-2; D may be TRBD1 (6 bases). Germline lookup yields CDR1 MNHEY and CDR2 SMNVEV (reference sequence). The germline V and J ends were trimmed by 0 bases and 5 bases, with 16 bases remaining between them. The CDR3 loop spans 17 amino acids. In DNA form, the CDR3 reads TGTGCCAGCAGTTTATCTCGATGGGGGCTTGGAACCGGGGAGCTGTTTTTT. Amino acid sequence: CASSLSRWGLGTGELFF.

This clone was detected once. V usage is TRBV29-1 and J usage is TRBJ1-1; D is unclear. V lost 3 bases and J 1 base, leaving 9 bases between the germline ends. The CDR3 spans 13 residues. Germline V gives CDR1 SQVTM, CDR2 ANQGSEA. CDR3 region: CSVEGTANTEAFF. The CDR3 bases are TGCAGCGTTGAGGGTACGGCGAACACTGAAGCTTTCTTT.

This clone was observed a few times. The V call is TRBV5-6, the J call TRBJ1-6; 8 bases agree with TRBD1. V trimming: 3 bases; J trimming: 1 base; junction bases outside the gene matches: 6. This CDR3 spans 17 amino acids. Germline V gene lookup returns CDR1 SGHDT and CDR2 YYEEEE. Written as DNA, the CDR3 is TGTGCCAGCAGCTCGACAGGGGAGAGGTCCTATAATTCACCCCTCCACTTT. Encoded protein: CASSSTGERSYNSPLHF.

The rearrangement uses TRBV5-4 and TRBJ1-1, with no clear D. Germline CDR1 SGHNT, CDR2 YYREEE (reference sequence). Trimming pared 0 bases from V and 6 bases from J, leaving 9 bases between. This CDR3 is built from 13 residues. CDR3 sequence (DNA): TGTGCCAGCAGCTTGGAACCGAATTCTGAAGCTTTCTTT. Translated: CASSLEPNSEAFF. The variable domain in full, with the rest retrieved from reference TRBV5-4 and TRBJ1-1, is ETGVTQSPTHLIKTRGQQVTLRCSSQSGHNTVSWYQQALGQGPQFIFQYYREEENGRGNFPPRFSGLQFPNYSSELNVNALELDDSALYLCASSLEPNSEAFFGQGTRLTVV.

This clone appeared a single time. The rearrangement links TRBV21-1 to TRBJ2-7; the DNA was not used to check the table's D call, TRBD2. TRBV21-1 is shown as a pseudogene. The CDR3 sequence is 14 residues long. In DNA form, the CDR3 reads TGTGCCAGCAGCACTCGGGGGGACTTTTACGAGCAGTACTTC. Translated, it gives CASSTRGDFYEQYF.

The V and J genes are TRBV7-2 and TRBJ2-5; no reliable D call. Germline V gene data show CDR1 as SGHTA and CDR2 as FQGNSA. This CDR3 has 13 residues. Deletions cut 3 bases from V and 5 bases from J, with 10 bases between. In DNA, the CDR3 is TGTGCCAGCAGCTTGGCCGTGCGGGAGACCCAGTACTTC. Translating it yields CASSLAVRETQYF.

The chain is built from TRBV20-1 and TRBJ1-2; possibly TRBD1 for D (5 bases). V was clipped by 8 bases and J by 8 bases, with 15 bases between them. The germline gives CDR1 DFQATT, CDR2 SNEGSKA (reference sequence). CDR3 length: 11 amino acids. DNA for the CDR3: TGCAGTCCGAAAGGGACTAGCGGCTACACCTTC. Its protein is CSPKGTSGYTF.

For the CDR3, the DNA is TGTGCCAGCAGCTTGGGTAGGGGCGCAGGGTATTCACCCCTCCACTTT. It is translated as CASSLGRGAGYSPLHF. The V gene is TRBV5-5, the J gene TRBJ1-6; perhaps TRBD1 as D (5 bases). CDR3 length: 16 amino acids. Germline values: CDR1 SGHKS, CDR2 YYEKEE (reference sequence). With 0 bases removed from V and 8 bases from J, the gap between germline ends came to 15 bases.

This rearrangement joins TRBV9 to TRBJ1-2, with TRBD1 matching 11 bases. This CDR3 spans 15 amino acids. With V trimmed by 4 bases and J by 2 bases, 4 bases remained unmatched. Germline CDR1 is SGDLS and CDR2 is YYNGEE. This chain's CDR3 is CASSPRDRGNYGYTF. CDR3 DNA: TGTGCCAGCAGCCCCCGGGACAGGGGGAACTATGGCTACACCTTC.